These 2 T cell receptor beta chains were all obtained from the same sample, sequenced in a study of blood T cell repertoires in COVID-19. Assay: immunoSEQ multiplex PCR; the TCRdb copy retains only in-frame clones and omits some. Among about 140,000 clones listed, roughly 80% were seen once. The sample comprised peripheral blood. The receptors derive from a woman of 80 years or more in a cohort sampled during active or convalescent COVID-19.

The chain uses TRBV12-5 and TRBJ1-4; D may be TRBD1 (6 bases). This CDR3 spans 14 amino acids. The germline V and J ends were trimmed by 2 bases and 9 bases, with 13 bases remaining between them. Germline CDR1 is LGHNT and CDR2 is FRNRAP. In DNA, the CDR3 is TGTGCTAGTGGTTTGTACCCTGACAGGCAAAAACTGTTTTTT. This sequence encodes CASGLYPDRQKLFF.

V and J are TRBV6-4 and TRBJ2-1, with 7 bases that match TRBD2. The CDR3 is made up of 15 amino acids. Germline CDR1 and CDR2: MRHNA and SNTAGT. With 5 bases clipped from V and 0 bases from J, the junction kept 4 bases outside the gene matches. CDR3 DNA: TGTGCCAGCAGTCAGAGGACTAGCTCCTACAATGAGCAGTTCTTC. Protein: CASSQRTSSYNEQFF.